There are a few counts of the clone carrying this T cell receptor (beta chain). The antigen remains undetermined. Germline V CDR1 and CDR2: MNHEY, SVGAGI. There are 15 residues in the CDR3. V trimming: 6 bases; J trimming: 7 bases; junction bases outside the gene matches: 6. Specified time point: patch test 2, 6 weeks after DPC sensitization. Regarding treatment: therapeutic diphenylcyclopropenone sensitization with weekly scalp DPC. This entry comes from a study of human T cells and chemical hapten exposure. In the original workflow: Individual samples carried between about 23,224 and 750,000 TCRs, with more than 95,000 as the median. Each CDR3 protein gets one entry after TCRdb re-called the RACE reads with MiXCR. In this record, the V and J calls reflect TCRdb's handling and not the investigators' own analysis. The table records around 360,000 distinct CDR3 sequences, nearly 6.5% of them present only once.

Findings and limits, study-wide: More PT1 expanded TCRs went with higher patch test scores.

The starting material was whole blood, obtained in connection with sensitization to the hapten diphenylcyclopropenone (DPC). This TCR came from a woman between 18 and 29 years old with alopecia areata. Some clones in this sample may be carry-over from other donors' samples. This chain links TRBV6-5 with TRBJ1-6; TRBD1 agrees at 10 bases. The DNA for the CDR3 is TGTGCCAGCAGGCGCACGGACAGGGGGAATTCACCCCTCCACTTT. Encoded protein: CASRRTDRGNSPLHF.